The 3 T cell receptor beta chains reported below all come from one sample, sequenced in a study of T cell changes during pregnancy in multiple sclerosis. Measured with immunoSEQ multiplex PCR; TCRdb has only the in-frame clones, and not every one. The data hold 55,000 or so clones, with about 90% observed a single time. Sequenced here: CD4+ T cells from peripheral blood mononuclear cells, sampled after pregnancy. The receptors were sampled from a female donor in good health, enrolled as a control in a pregnancy study.

This sequence joins TRBV20-1 and TRBJ2-5, with unresolved D. The CDR3 spans 11 residues. The germline V and J ends were trimmed by 3 bases and 7 bases, with 9 bases remaining between them. CDR1 and CDR2 (germline): DFQATT, SNEGSKA (reference sequence). This chain's CDR3 is CSARASGTQYF. CDR3 bases: TGCAGTGCTAGGGCCAGTGGGACCCAGTACTTC.

The rearrangement uses TRBV11-1 and TRBJ2-6; D unclear. The germline V gene has CDR1 SGHAT and CDR2 FQDESV (reference sequence). V gave up 5 bases and J gave up 4 bases, with 9 bases separating them. The CDR3 runs to 14 residues. The CDR3 sequence: CASSPQSGANVLTF. The DNA of the CDR3 is TGTGCCAGCAGCCCACAATCCGGGGCCAACGTCCTGACTTTC.

The J gene is TRBJ2-2, the V gene TRBV14, with 11 positions matching TRBD2. This CDR3 is built from 17 residues. CDR1 SGHDN and CDR2 FVKESK come from the germline V gene. Trimming took 4 bases from V and 5 from J; bases not matched to a gene: 9. CDR3 coding DNA: TGTGCCAGCAGCCTGCCCGGACTAGCGGGTGATACCGGGGAGCTGTTTTTT. Translation: CASSLPGLAGDTGELFF.